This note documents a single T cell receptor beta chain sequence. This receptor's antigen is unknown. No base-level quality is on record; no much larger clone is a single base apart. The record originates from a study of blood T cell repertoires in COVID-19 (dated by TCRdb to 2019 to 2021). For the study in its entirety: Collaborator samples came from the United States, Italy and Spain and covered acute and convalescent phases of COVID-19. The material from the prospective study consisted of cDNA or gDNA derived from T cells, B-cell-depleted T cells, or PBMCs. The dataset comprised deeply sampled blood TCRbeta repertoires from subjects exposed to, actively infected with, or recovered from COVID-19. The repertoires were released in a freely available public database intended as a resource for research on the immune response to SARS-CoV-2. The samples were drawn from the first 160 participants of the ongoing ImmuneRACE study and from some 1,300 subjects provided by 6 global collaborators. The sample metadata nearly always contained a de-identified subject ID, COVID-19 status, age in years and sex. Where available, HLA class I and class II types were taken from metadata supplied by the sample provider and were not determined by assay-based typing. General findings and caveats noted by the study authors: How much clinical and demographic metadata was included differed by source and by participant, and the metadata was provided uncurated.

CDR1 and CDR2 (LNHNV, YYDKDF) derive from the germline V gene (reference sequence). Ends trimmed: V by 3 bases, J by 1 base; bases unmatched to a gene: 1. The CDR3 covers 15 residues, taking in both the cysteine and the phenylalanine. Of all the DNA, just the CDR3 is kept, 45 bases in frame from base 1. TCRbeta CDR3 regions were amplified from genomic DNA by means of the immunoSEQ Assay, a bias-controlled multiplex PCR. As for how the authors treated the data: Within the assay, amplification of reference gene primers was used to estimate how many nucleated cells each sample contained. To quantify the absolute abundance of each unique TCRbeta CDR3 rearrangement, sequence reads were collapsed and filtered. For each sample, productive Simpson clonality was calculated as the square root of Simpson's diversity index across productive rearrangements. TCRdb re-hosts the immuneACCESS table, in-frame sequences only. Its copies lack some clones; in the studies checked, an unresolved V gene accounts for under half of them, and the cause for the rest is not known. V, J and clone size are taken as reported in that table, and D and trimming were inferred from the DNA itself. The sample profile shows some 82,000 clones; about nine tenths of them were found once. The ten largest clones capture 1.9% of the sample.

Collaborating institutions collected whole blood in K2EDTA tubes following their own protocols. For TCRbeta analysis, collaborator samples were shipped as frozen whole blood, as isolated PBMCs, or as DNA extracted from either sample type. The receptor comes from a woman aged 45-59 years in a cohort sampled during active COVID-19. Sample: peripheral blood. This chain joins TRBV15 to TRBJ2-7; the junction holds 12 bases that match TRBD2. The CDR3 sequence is CATSSTSGRSYEQYF. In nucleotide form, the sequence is TGTGCCACCAGCAGCACTAGCGGGAGGTCCTACGAGCAGTACTTC.